This T cell receptor beta chain was sequenced in a study of CD8 T cells in Susac syndrome. The study's findings and limits: Maximal CD8+ clonal expansion in Susac was observed within TEMRA cells and among active patients.

RNA, at about 0.5 to 1 ug, was reverse transcribed with random hexamers. TCRdb reprocessed the immunoSEQ multiplex PCR reads via MiXCR and lists one record per CDR3 protein. The sample includes about 130,000 distinct CDR3 sequences, approximately 95% seen only once; the top ten take about 0.18%. Note on this clonotype: Its target is unknown.

The CDR3 has 17 amino acids. Trimming shortened V by 4 bases and J by 7 bases, and 22 bases separated the two germline ends. The sequence came from a human donor with Susac syndrome. This rearrangement joins TRBV12-3 or TRBV12-4 to TRBJ2-2; D gene uncertain. Material: CD8+ T cells from PBMCs. The CDR3: CASSSLTQPLVGGELFF. The CDR3 DNA follows: TGTGCCAGCAGTTCCCTTACCCAACCTCTAGTCGGCGGGGAGCTGTTTTTT.